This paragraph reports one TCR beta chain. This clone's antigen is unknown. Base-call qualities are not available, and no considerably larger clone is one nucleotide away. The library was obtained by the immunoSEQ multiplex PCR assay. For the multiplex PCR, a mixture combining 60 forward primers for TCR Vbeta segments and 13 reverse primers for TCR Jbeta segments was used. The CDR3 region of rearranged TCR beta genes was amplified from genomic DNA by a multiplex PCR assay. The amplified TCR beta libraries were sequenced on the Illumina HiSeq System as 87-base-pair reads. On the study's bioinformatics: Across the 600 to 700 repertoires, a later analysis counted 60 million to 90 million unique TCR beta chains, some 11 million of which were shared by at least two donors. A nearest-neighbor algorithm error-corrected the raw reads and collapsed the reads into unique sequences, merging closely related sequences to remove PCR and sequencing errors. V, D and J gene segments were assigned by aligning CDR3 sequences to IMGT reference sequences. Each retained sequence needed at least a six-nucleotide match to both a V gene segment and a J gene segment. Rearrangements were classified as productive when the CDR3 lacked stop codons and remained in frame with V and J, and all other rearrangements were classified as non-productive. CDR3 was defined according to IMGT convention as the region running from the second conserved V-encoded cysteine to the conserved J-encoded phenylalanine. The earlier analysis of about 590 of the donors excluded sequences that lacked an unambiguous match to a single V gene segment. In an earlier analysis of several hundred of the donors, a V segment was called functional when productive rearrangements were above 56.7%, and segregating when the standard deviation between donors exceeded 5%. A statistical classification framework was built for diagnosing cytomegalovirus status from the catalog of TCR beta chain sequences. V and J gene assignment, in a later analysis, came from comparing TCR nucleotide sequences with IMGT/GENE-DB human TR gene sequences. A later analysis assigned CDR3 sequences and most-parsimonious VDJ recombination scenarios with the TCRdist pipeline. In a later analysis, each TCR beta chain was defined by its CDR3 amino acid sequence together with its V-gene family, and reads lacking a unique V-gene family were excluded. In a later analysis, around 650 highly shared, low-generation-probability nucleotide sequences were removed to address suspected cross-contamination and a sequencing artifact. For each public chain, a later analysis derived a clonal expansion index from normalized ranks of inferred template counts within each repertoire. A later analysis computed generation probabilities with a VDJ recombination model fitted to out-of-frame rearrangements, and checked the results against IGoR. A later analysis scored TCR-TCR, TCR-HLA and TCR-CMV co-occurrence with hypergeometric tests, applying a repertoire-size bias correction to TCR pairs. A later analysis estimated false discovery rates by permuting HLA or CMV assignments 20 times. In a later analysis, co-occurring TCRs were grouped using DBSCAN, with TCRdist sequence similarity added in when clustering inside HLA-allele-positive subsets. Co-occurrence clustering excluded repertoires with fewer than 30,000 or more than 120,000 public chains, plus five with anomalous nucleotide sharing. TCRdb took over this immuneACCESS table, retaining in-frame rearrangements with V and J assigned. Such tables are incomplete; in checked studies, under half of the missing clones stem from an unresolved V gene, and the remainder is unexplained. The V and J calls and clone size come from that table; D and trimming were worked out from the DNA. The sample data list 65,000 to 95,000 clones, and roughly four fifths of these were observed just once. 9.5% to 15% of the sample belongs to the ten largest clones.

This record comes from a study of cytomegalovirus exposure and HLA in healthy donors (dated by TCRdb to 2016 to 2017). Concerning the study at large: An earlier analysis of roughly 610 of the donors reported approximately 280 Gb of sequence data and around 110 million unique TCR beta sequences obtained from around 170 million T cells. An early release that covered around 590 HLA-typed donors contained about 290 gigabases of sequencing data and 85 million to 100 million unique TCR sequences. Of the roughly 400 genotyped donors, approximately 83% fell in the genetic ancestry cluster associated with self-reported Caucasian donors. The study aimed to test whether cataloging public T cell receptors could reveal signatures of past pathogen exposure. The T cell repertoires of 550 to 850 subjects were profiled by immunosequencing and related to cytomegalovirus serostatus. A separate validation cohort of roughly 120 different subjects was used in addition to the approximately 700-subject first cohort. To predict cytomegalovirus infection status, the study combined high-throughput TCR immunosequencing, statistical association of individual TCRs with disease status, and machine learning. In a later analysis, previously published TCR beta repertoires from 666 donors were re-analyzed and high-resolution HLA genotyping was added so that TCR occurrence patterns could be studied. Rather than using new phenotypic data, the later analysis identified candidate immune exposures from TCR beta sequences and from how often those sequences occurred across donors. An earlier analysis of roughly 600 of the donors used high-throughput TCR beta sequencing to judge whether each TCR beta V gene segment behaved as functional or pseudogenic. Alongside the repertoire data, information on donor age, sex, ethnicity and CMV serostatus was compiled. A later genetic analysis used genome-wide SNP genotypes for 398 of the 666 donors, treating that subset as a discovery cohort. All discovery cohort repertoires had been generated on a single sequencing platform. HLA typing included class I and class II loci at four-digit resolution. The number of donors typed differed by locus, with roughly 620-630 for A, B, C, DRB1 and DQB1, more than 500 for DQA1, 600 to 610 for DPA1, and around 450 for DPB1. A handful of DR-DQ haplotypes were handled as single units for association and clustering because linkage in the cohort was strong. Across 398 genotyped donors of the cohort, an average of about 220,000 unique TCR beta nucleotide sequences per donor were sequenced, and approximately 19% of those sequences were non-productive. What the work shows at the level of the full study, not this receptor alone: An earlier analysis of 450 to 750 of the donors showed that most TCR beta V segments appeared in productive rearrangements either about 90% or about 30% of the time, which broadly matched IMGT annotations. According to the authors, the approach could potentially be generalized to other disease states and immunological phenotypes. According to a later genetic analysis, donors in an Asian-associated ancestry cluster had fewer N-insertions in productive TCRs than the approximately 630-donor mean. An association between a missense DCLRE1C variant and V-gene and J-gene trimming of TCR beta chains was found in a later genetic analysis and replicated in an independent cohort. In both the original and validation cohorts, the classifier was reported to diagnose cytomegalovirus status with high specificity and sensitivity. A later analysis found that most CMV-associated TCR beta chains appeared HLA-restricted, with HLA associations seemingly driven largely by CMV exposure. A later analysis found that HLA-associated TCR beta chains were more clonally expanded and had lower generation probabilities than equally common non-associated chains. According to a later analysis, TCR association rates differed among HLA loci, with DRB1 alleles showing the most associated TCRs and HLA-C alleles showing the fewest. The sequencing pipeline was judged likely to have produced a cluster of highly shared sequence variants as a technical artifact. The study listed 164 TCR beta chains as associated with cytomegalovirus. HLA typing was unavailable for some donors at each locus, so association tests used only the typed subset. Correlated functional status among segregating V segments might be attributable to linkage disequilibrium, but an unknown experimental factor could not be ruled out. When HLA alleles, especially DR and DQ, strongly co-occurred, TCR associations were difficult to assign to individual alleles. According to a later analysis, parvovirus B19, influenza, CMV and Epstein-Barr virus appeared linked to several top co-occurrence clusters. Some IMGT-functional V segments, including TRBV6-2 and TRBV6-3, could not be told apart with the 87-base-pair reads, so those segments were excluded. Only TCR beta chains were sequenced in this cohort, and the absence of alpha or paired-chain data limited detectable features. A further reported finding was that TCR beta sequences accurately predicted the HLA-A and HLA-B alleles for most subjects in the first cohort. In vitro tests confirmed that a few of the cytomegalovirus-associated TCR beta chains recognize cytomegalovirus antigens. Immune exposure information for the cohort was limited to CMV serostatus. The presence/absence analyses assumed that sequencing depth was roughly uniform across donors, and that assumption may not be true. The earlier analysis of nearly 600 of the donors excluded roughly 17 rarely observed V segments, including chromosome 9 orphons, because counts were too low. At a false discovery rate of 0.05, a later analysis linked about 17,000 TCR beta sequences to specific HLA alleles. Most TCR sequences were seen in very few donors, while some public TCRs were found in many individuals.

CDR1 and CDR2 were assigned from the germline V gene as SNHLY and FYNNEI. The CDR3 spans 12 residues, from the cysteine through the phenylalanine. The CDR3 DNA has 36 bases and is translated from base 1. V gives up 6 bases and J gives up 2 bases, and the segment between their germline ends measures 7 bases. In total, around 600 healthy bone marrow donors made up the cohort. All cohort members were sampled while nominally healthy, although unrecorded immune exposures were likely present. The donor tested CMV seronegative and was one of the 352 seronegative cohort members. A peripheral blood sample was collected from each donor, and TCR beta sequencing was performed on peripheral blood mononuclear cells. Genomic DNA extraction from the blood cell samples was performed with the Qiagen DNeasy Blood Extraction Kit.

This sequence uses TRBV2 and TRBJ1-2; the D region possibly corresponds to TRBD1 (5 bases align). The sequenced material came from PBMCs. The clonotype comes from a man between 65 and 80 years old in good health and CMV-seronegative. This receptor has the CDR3 CASSDRNYGYTF. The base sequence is TGTGCCAGCAGCGACAGAAACTATGGCTACACCTTC.